This T cell receptor beta chain was observed in a study of shared clonotypes between healthy human individuals. The repertoire was sequenced with immunoSEQ multiplex PCR; TCRdb's copy has only in-frame clones and lacks some. The repertoire includes approximately 1,000,000 clones, around 77% of them detected once, and 0.7% to 0.95% sits in the top ten. CDR1 is SGHNT, CDR2 YYREEE, per germline (reference sequence). The V and J ends lost 6 bases and 0 bases, in that order; junction bases with no gene match: 4. The CDR3 has 14 amino acids. This clone appeared a single time. The gene calls are TRBV5-4 and TRBJ2-3; 7 bases are a match to TRBD2. Sequencing was carried out using memory CD4+ T cells from PBMCs. Subset specified: CD45RA-negative fraction. The clonotype was recovered from a man aged 18 to 29 in good health. Some clones in this sample may be carry-over from other donors' samples. CDR3 protein: CASNSGESTDTQYF. CDR3 bases: TGTGCCAGCAACAGCGGGGAGAGCACAGATACGCAGTATTTT.